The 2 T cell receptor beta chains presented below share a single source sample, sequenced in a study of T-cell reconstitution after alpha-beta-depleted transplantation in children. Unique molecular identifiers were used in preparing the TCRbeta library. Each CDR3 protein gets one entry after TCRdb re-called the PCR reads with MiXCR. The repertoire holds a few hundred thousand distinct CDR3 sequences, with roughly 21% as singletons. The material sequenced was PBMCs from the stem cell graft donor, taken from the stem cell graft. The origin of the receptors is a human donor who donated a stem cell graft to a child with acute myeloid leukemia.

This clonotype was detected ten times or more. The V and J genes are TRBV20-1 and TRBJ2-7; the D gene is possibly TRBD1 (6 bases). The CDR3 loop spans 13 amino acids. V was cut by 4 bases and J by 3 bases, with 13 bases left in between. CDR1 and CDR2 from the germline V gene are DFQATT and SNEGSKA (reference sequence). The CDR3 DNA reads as TGCAGTGCTACTGGACAGATAGACTACGAGCAGTACTTC. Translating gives CSATGQIDYEQYF.

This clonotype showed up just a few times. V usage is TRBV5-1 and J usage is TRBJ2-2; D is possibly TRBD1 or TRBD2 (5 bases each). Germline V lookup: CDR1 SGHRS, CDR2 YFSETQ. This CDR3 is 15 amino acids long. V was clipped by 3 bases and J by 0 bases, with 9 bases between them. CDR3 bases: TGCGCCAGCAGCTGGGACCCGTCGAACACCGGGGAGCTGTTTTTT. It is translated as CASSWDPSNTGELFF.